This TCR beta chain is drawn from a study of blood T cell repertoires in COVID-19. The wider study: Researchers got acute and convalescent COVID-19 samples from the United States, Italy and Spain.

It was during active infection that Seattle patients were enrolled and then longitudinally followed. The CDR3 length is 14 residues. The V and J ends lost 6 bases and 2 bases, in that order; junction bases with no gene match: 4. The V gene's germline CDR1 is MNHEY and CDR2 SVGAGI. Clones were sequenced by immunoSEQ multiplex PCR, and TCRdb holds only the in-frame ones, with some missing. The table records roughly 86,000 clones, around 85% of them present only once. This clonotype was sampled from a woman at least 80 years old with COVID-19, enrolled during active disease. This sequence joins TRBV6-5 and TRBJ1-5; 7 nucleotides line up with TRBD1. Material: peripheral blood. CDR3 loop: CASRRQGGNQPQHF. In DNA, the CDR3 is TGTGCCAGCAGGAGACAGGGTGGCAATCAGCCCCAGCATTTT.